One and the same sample provided the 8 T cell receptor beta chains below, sequenced in a study of regulatory T cells in long-lasting Graves disease. Time point indicated: newly diagnosed GD, antithyroid drugs for less than 3 months. The authors made the TCR library using RNA they extracted from PBMCs. iRepertoire HTBI primers and Arm-PCR of CDR3 regions built TCR beta libraries. TCRdb re-derived calls from the multiplex PCR reads in MiXCR, one entry per CDR3 protein. Seen here are almost 450,000 distinct CDR3 sequences, approximately 16% observed once, and the top ten hold roughly a tenth. This sample was shared with a second study, whose subject was T cells in Graves' hyperthyroidism and ophthalmopathy.

Specimen: peripheral blood mononuclear cells (PBMCs), collected at new diagnosis, from a patient treated with antithyroid drugs. Every receptor here comes from a woman younger than 45 with Graves disease.

There are many counts of this clonotype. The rearrangement uses TRBV5-1 and TRBJ2-7; D may correspond to TRBD1 or TRBD2 (6 bases each). Trimming shortened V by 4 bases and J by 2 bases, and 16 bases separated the two germline ends. The CDR3 consists of 15 residues. CDR1 and CDR2 (germline): SGHRS, YFSETQ. Written as DNA, the CDR3 is TGCGCCAGCAGCGCCGAGGGGGGTGTCACCTACGAGCAGTACTTC. Protein product: CASSAEGGVTYEQYF.

With respect to this clonotype: At one end the junction does not follow the germline gene, possibly because of a read error. The chain is built from TRBV7-3 and TRBJ2-1, with 7 bases lining up with TRBD2. Germline CDR1 and CDR2: SGHTA and FQGTGA. The CDR3 totals 16 residues. For the CDR3, the DNA is TGTGCCAGCAGCCCTCTGGCGGGAGCCCAGTACAATGAGCGGTTCTTC. Its protein is CASSPLAGAQYNERFF.

There are many counts of this clonotype. The CDR3 region is CASSFRSGTDSYNEQFF. The CDR3 coding sequence is TGTGCCAGCAGTTTCCGGTCCGGGACCGATTCCTACAATGAGCAGTTCTTC. V gene TRBV28 combines with J gene TRBJ2-1; TRBD1 or TRBD2 may be the D gene (5 bases each). Trimming stripped 3 bases from V and 1 base from J, with 16 bases between. The germline gives CDR1 MDHEN, CDR2 SYDVKM. CDR3 length equals 17 residues. Full variable domain (outside the CDR3, taken from reference TRBV28 and TRBJ2-1): DVKVTQSSRYLVKRTGEKVFLECVQDMDHENMFWYRQDPGLGLRLIYFSYDVKMKEKGDIPEGYSVSREKKERFSLILESASTNQTSMYLCASSFRSGTDSYNEQFFGPGTRLTVL.

This clonotype was counted ten times or more. The chain uses TRBV6-1 and TRBJ2-1, with TRBD2 matching 9 bases. CDR3 length equals 13 residues. Germline assignment: CDR1 MNHNS and CDR2 SASEGT. With 7 bases clipped from V and 7 bases from J, the junction kept 5 bases outside the gene matches. CDR3 sequence reads: CASKREVGNEQFF. CDR3 coding DNA: TGTGCCAGCAAGCGGGAGGTTGGTAATGAGCAGTTCTTC.

This clonotype was detected ten times or more. This rearrangement joins TRBV27 to TRBJ2-7; possibly TRBD1 for D (5 bases). V was trimmed by 8 bases and J by 2 bases, leaving 19 bases between them. Per the germline V gene, CDR1 is MNHEY and CDR2 is SMNVEV (reference sequence). The CDR3 has 15 amino acids. The chain's CDR3 is CASGPQEKGTYEQYF. CDR3 nucleotides: TGTGCCAGCGGTCCCCAGGAAAAGGGGACCTACGAGCAGTACTTC.

This clonotype was seen ten or more times. The chain couples TRBV27 to TRBJ1-6; no firm D call. V lost 1 base and J 1 base, leaving 11 bases between the germline ends. Germline V CDR1 and CDR2: MNHEY, SMNVEV (reference sequence). This CDR3 region has 17 residues. The CDR3 region has the DNA TGTGCCAGCAGTTTATATCGAGGGATATCCTATAATTCACCCCTCCACTTT. Residues: CASSLYRGISYNSPLHF.

This clonotype was counted ten times or more. V usage is TRBV6-2 or TRBV6-3 and J usage is TRBJ1-1; D is ambiguous. V was trimmed by 2 bases and J by 6 bases, leaving 16 bases between them. The V gene's germline CDR1 is MNHEY and CDR2 SVGEGT. The CDR3 consists of 15 residues. Here the CDR3 DNA reads TGTGCCAGCAGTTACGCGTATACAGAAGGCGCTGAAGCTTTCTTT. Its translation: CASSYAYTEGAEAFF.

On this clonotype: A read error is likely, as this CDR3 ends without the conserved phenylalanine or tryptophan. This sequence joins TRBV25-1 and TRBJ2-5; D is ambiguous. This CDR3 spans 11 amino acids. V lost 4 bases to trimming and J lost 5 bases, with 5 bases between them. The germline V gene has CDR1 MGHDK and CDR2 SYGVNS. For the CDR3, the DNA is TGTGCCAGCAGTGGGGCCGAGACCCAGTACTCC. Encoded protein: CASSGAETQYS.